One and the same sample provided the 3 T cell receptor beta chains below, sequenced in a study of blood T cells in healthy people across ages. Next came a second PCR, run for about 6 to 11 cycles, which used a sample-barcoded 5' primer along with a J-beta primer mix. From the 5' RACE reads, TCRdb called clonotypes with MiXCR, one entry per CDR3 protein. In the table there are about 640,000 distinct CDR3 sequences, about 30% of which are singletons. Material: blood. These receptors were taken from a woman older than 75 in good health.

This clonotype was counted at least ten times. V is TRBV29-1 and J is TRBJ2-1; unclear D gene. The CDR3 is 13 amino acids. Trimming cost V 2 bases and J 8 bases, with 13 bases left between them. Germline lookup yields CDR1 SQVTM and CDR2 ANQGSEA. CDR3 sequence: CSVEPSSNDEQFF. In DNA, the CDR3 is TGCAGCGTTGAACCCTCCTCCAACGATGAGCAGTTCTTC.

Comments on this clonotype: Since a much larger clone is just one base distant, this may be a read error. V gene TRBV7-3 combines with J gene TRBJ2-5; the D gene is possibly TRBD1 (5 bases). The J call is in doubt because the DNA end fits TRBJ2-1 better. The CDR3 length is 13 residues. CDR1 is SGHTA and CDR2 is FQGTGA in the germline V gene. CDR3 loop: CVSSLGAIETQFF. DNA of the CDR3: TGTGTCAGCAGCTTAGGGGCCATTGAGACCCAGTTCTTC.

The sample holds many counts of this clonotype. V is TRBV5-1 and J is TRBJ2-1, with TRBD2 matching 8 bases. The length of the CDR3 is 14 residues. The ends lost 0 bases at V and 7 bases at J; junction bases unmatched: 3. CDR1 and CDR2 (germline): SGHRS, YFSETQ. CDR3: CASSLERGGNEQFF. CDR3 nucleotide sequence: TGCGCCAGCAGCTTGGAGCGCGGGGGGAATGAGCAGTTCTTC.